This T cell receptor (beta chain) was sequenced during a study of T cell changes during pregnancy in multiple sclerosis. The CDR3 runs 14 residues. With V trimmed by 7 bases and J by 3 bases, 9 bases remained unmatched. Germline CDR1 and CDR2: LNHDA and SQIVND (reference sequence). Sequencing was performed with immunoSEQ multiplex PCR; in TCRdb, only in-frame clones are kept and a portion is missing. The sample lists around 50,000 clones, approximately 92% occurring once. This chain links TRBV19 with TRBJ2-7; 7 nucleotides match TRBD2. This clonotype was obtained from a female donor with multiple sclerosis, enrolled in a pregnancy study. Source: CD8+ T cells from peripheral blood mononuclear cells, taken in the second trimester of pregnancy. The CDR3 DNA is TGTGCCAGTAATCAAGCGGGATCCGGCTACGAGCAGTACTTC. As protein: CASNQAGSGYEQYF.